Below are 19 T cell receptor beta chains sequenced from a single sample in a study of T cells in Graves' hyperthyroidism and ophthalmopathy. Amplified TCR beta CDR3 regions derived from RNA transcripts. TCR CDR3 underwent first-round RT-PCR with the HTBI primer set. MiXCR, applied by TCRdb to the multiplex PCR reads, yields one record per CDR3 protein. The sample carries 250,000 to 350,000 distinct CDR3 sequences, about 20% recorded once. The sample was blood. The source is a man aged 25 to 40 with Graves' ophthalmopathy.

Ten or more counts support this clonotype. This chain joins TRBV5-1 and TRBJ1-2; D perhaps matches TRBD1 (5 bases). Per the germline V gene, CDR1 is SGHRS and CDR2 is YFSETQ. Trimming pared 6 bases from V and 7 bases from J, leaving 16 bases between. This CDR3 comprises 13 residues. The CDR3 sequence is CASTRGPDSGYTF. The CDR3 DNA sequence: TGCGCCAGCACCCGGGGACCGGACTCTGGCTACACCTTC. Full variable domain (outside the CDR3, taken from reference TRBV5-1 and TRBJ1-2): KAGVTQTPRYLIKTRGQQVTLSCSPISGHRSVSWYQQTPGQGLQFLFEYFSETQRNKGNFPGRFSGRQFSNSRSEMNVSTLELGDSALYLCASTRGPDSGYTFGSGTRLTVV.

This clonotype was seen a handful of times. The rearrangement joins TRBV14 to TRBJ2-1; TRBD1 is a possible D gene (5 bases). Between the trimmed V and J ends, which lost 3 bases and 7 bases, there was a span of 10 bases. From germline, CDR1 is SGHDN and CDR2 FVKESK. The CDR3 totals 13 residues. DNA of the CDR3: TGTGCCAGCAGCCACACTACAGGAAATGAGCAGTTCTTC. Amino acid sequence: CASSHTTGNEQFF. Looking up the rest from reference TRBV14 and TRBJ2-1 gives the full variable domain: EAGVTQFPSHSVIEKGQTVTLRCDPISGHDNLYWYRRVMGKEIKFLLHFVKESKQDESGMPNNRFLAERTGGTYSTLKVQPAELEDSGVYFCASSHTTGNEQFFGPGTRLTVL.

This clonotype appeared once. The CDR3 sequence is CASSETPLLTSIMSADTQYF. In DNA, the CDR3 is TGTGCCAGCAGTGAAACCCCCCTATTGACTAGCATAATGAGCGCAGATACGCAGTATTTT. J is TRBJ2-3 and V is TRBV6-1; TRBD2 agrees at 7 bases. The CDR3 contains 20 residues. J gave up 4 bases and V 2 bases, and 21 bases lay outside the gene matches. Per the germline V gene, CDR1 is MNHNS and CDR2 is SASEGT.

The chain has TRBV6-1 and TRBJ1-2; no reliable D call. There are 13 residues in the CDR3. The germline CDR1 and CDR2 sequences are MNHNS and SASEGT. Trimming pared 7 bases from V and 2 bases from J, leaving 11 bases between. The CDR3 coding sequence is TGTGCCAGCACCAAGACGGGGAACTATGGCTACACCTTC. This codes for CASTKTGNYGYTF.

This clonotype appeared many times. The chain uses TRBV5-1 and TRBJ2-1, with 9 positions matching TRBD1. V lost 3 bases to trimming and J lost 0 bases; unmatched junction nucleotides: 4. The germline V gene encodes CDR1 SGHRS and CDR2 YFSETQ. The CDR3 is 16 residues long. The CDR3 region has the DNA TGCGCCAGCAGCTGGGGGACAGGGAACTCCTACAATGAGCAGTTCTTC. Translating gives CASSWGTGNSYNEQFF.

This clonotype was counted many times. The chain is built from TRBV10-3 and TRBJ2-7; TRBD1 matches at 8 bases. Germline loops: CDR1 ENHRY, CDR2 SYGVKD. J lost 2 bases, V lost 5 bases, and 8 bases had no gene match. The CDR3 runs to 15 residues. CDR3 sequence: CAISSGQGKTYEQYF. The CDR3 region has the DNA TGTGCCATCAGTTCCGGACAGGGTAAAACCTACGAGCAGTACTTC.

The chain couples TRBV9 to TRBJ2-2, with 8 bases lining up with TRBD2. The V gene end was trimmed by 4 bases and the J gene end by 7 bases; junction bases not matched to a gene: 9. In germline, CDR1 is SGDLS, CDR2 YYNGEE. This CDR3 spans 15 amino acids. CDR3: CASSPRTSNGGELFF. CDR3 in DNA: TGTGCCAGCAGCCCTCGGACTAGCAATGGCGGGGAGCTGTTTTTT.

This clonotype was found a few times. The V call is TRBV5-5, the J call TRBJ1-5, with unresolved D. This CDR3 has 14 residues. Per germline, CDR1 SGHKS and CDR2 YYEKEE (reference sequence). The V end was cut by 1 base, the J end by 4 bases, with 9 bases between. The CDR3 nucleotides read TGTGCCAGCAGCTTGCCCGCCAGAAATCAGCCCCAGCATTTT. This sequence encodes CASSLPARNQPQHF.

The V call is TRBV12-3 or TRBV12-4, the J call TRBJ2-5, with 13 bases identical to TRBD2. Trimming took 5 bases from V and 5 from J; bases not matched to a gene: 5. This CDR3 region has 15 residues. For the CDR3, the DNA is TGTGCCAGCAGTCGACTAGCGGGAGGTTACGAGACCCAGTACTTC. The encoded protein is CASSRLAGGYETQYF.

The chain is built from TRBV28 and TRBJ2-6, with D maybe TRBD1 (6 bases). Deletions cut 3 bases from V and 1 base from J, with 10 bases between. CDR3 length: 16 amino acids. CDR1 and CDR2 (germline): MDHEN, SYDVKM. The CDR3 nucleotides are TGTGCCAGCAGTTTCGCACAGGGATCTGGGGCCAACGTCCTGACTTTC. Translation gives CASSFAQGSGANVLTF.

The V gene is TRBV5-6, the J gene TRBJ1-5; D remains unclear. The CDR3 contains 16 residues. In germline, CDR1 is SGHDT, CDR2 YYEEEE. V lost 1 base and J lost 5, with 16 bases in between. The CDR3 sequence is CASSLSYKLRDQPQHF. CDR3 nucleotides: TGTGCCAGCAGCTTGAGCTACAAGCTTCGGGATCAGCCCCAGCATTTT.

The rearrangement uses TRBV20-1 and TRBJ2-3; D unresolved. The V end was cut by 0 bases, the J end by 5 bases, with 12 bases between. Germline V gene lookup returns CDR1 DFQATT and CDR2 SNEGSKA (reference sequence). There are 14 residues in the CDR3. For the CDR3, the DNA is TGCAGTGCTAGAGAGGCCTCTGGGAAAGATACGCAGTATTTT. Its protein is CSAREASGKDTQYF.

Concerning this clonotype itself: It is likely a read error, because the conserved phenylalanine at the end of the CDR3 is missing. V gene TRBV20-1 combines with J gene TRBJ1-4; 8 nucleotides align to TRBD1. The CDR3 spans 17 residues. The V gene's germline CDR1 is DFQATT and CDR2 SNEGSKA (reference sequence). The V and J ends lost 1 base and 0 bases, in that order; junction bases with no gene match: 7. CDR3 coding DNA: TGCAGTGCTAGAGGACCGACAGGGGAGGCAACTAATGAAAAACTGTTTCTT. Amino acids: CSARGPTGEATNEKLFL.

V and J are TRBV29-1 and TRBJ2-5; TRBD1 agrees at 9 bases. After removal of 1 base from V and 0 bases from J, the junction contained 3 bases not matched to a gene. Per germline, CDR1 SQVTM and CDR2 ANQGSEA. The CDR3 consists of 15 residues. CDR3 loop: CSVEGGTGNQETQYF. The CDR3 DNA reads as TGCAGCGTTGAAGGAGGGACAGGGAACCAAGAGACCCAGTACTTC.

This clonotype came up a few times. The chain combines TRBV9 with TRBJ2-7; 14 positions match TRBD2. The trim removed 4 bases at V and 6 bases at J, leaving 3 bases unmatched. The CDR3 has 14 residues. Germline assignment: CDR1 SGDLS and CDR2 YYNGEE. CDR3 sequence reads: CASSLGLAGGEQYF. CDR3 sequence (DNA): TGTGCCAGCAGCCTAGGACTAGCGGGAGGCGAGCAGTACTTC. Based on the CDR3 plus reference TRBV9 and TRBJ2-7, the full variable domain is DSGVTQTPKHLITATGQRVTLRCSPRSGDLSVYWYQQSLDQGLQFLIQYYNGEERAKGNILERFSAQQFPDLHSELNLSSLELGDSALYFCASSLGLAGGEQYFGPGTRLTVT.

A few counts support this clonotype. This sequence joins TRBV27 and TRBJ2-7; D is perhaps TRBD2 (6 bases). V shed 0 bases and J shed 3 bases, with 9 bases lying between them. The germline CDR1 and CDR2 sequences are MNHEY and SMNVEV (reference sequence). There are 14 residues in the CDR3. CDR3 sequence: CASSLSAGGYEQYF. DNA for the CDR3: TGTGCCAGCAGTTTATCAGCGGGTGGCTACGAGCAGTACTTC.

This chain uses TRBV7-9 with TRBJ2-7; D not certain. This CDR3 comprises 11 residues. Trimming took 5 bases from V and 4 from J, leaving 6 bases between them. Per germline, CDR1 SEHNR and CDR2 FQNEAQ (reference sequence). The CDR3 bases are TGTGCCAGCAGCATGAAGTACGAGCAGTACTTC. This encodes CASSMKYEQYF.

This clonotype was detected ten times or more. This chain joins TRBV12-3 or TRBV12-4 and TRBJ1-1, with no clear D. CDR3 length: 15 residues. V was pared by 0 bases and J by 7 bases, with 15 bases between. The CDR3 reads CASSLAASEFFEAFF. In nucleotides, the CDR3 is TGTGCCAGCAGTTTAGCTGCCTCAGAATTCTTTGAAGCTTTCTTT.

This clonotype was found many times. The rearrangement links TRBV11-3 to TRBJ1-1; 7 bases agree with TRBD1. The CDR3 is 13 residues long. V was clipped by 10 bases and J by 1 base; unmatched bases: 6. CDR1 is SGHNT, CDR2 YENEEA, per germline. CDR3 in DNA: TGTGCCACCACGGGACAGACGAACACTGAAGCTTTCTTT. It yields the protein CATTGQTNTEAFF. The variable domain in full, with the rest retrieved from reference TRBV11-3 and TRBJ1-1, is EAGVVQSPRYKIIEKKQPVAFWCNPISGHNTLYWYLQNLGQGPELLIRYENEEAVDDSQLPKDRFSAERLKGVDSTLKIQPAELGDSAVYLCATTGQTNTEAFFGQGTRLTVV.